The next 26 T cell receptor beta chains were all read from a single sample in a study of blood T cells in healthy people across ages. Combining a sample-barcoded 5' primer with a J-beta primer mix, a second PCR ran for about 7 to 11 cycles. In TCRdb, the 5' RACE reads were re-called with MiXCR into one record per CDR3 protein. The sample lists some 920,000 distinct CDR3 sequences; just over 50% were seen once. Sequencing input: blood. Every receptor here comes from a woman aged 60-75 years in good health.

This clonotype was seen more than once but under ten times. The chain links TRBV7-2 to TRBJ2-5, with 13 bases fitting TRBD2. The end of the DNA is better explained by TRBJ2-7, so the J call may be wrong. There are 15 residues in the CDR3. Germline lookup yields CDR1 SGHTA and CDR2 FQGNSA. The DNA of the CDR3 is TGTGCCAGCAGTCCACCAGGACTAGCGGGAGACGAGCAGTACTTC. This encodes CASSPPGLAGDEQYF.

This clonotype was counted a few times. The chain carries TRBV7-2 and TRBJ2-5; a weak D match, TRBD2 (6 bases). This CDR3 spans 13 amino acids. V lost 1 base and J 5 bases, leaving 8 bases between the germline ends. From germline, CDR1 is SGHTA and CDR2 FQGNSA. CDR3 protein: CASSLGRVETQYF. CDR3 in DNA: TGTGCCAGCAGCTTAGGGAGGGTTGAGACCCAGTACTTC.

This chain connects TRBV13 to TRBJ2-4, with D hard to call. CDR1 PRHDT and CDR2 FYEKMQ come from the germline V gene (reference sequence). Trimming shortened V by 2 bases and J by 13 bases, and 12 bases separated the two germline ends. The CDR3 runs 12 residues. The CDR3 DNA follows: TGTGCCAGCAGCTTATTCCCCACGGAGCAGTACTTC. Translation: CASSLFPTEQYF.

The rearrangement uses TRBV2 and TRBJ2-2; possibly TRBD2 for D (5 bases). V shed 8 bases and J shed 6 bases, with 19 bases lying between them. The germline V gene has CDR1 SNHLY and CDR2 FYNNEI. This CDR3 has 15 amino acids. CDR3 DNA: TGTGCCAGCGGGGAGTCTAGAATTAGTCCCGGGGAGCTGTTTTTT. This sequence encodes CASGESRISPGELFF.

The genes are TRBV7-8 and TRBJ2-5, with a tentative D call TRBD2 (5 bases). Trimming took off 0 bases at V and 7 bases at J, with 15 bases between the two ends. Germline V CDR1 and CDR2: SGHVS, FQNEAQ. This CDR3 spans 15 amino acids. The chain's CDR3 is CASSLALEGEGTQYF. The CDR3 nucleotides are TGTGCCAGCAGCTTAGCGCTTGAGGGAGAGGGGACCCAGTACTTC.

This chain uses TRBV4-1 with TRBJ1-4, with a possible D match to TRBD1 (6 bases). The V end lost 0 bases, the J end lost 8 bases, and 13 bases lay between the germline ends. Germline values: CDR1 MGHRA, CDR2 YSYEKL. The CDR3 is made up of 15 amino acids. The CDR3 DNA sequence: TGCGCCAGCAGCCAAGACGGGTACAGGGACGAAAAACTGTTTTTT. This translates into CASSQDGYRDEKLFF.

The rearrangement joins TRBV28 to TRBJ2-5; D unclear. The CDR3 covers 15 residues. CDR1 and CDR2 (germline): MDHEN, SYDVKM. V was cut by 5 bases and J by 9 bases, with 22 bases left in between. Here the CDR3 DNA reads TGTGCCAGCAGTAAGCCCCGGGTCCCGAGAGACGCCCAGTACTTC. As protein: CASSKPRVPRDAQYF.

The chain has TRBV25-1 and TRBJ2-3, with 12 bases identical to TRBD2. CDR1 and CDR2 (germline): MGHDK, SYGVNS. CDR3 size: 20 residues. With V trimmed by 0 bases and J by 1 base, 11 bases remained unmatched. The CDR3 DNA reads TGTGCCAGCAGTGAATATAGGCGACTAGCGGGAGTCGATGGCACAGATACGCAGTATTTT. This codes for CASSEYRRLAGVDGTDTQYF. The full variable domain, in which reference TRBV25-1 and TRBJ2-3 provide the parts outside the CDR3, is EADIYQTPRYLVIGTGKKITLECSQTMGHDKMYWYQQDPGMELHLIHYSYGVNSTEKGDLSSESTVSRIRTEHFPLTLESARPSHTSQYLCASSEYRRLAGVDGTDTQYFGPGTRLTVL.

The chain is built from TRBV15 and TRBJ2-7; TRBD2 matches at 15 bases. The germline CDR1 and CDR2 sequences are LNHNV and YYDKDF (reference sequence). Trimming removed 5 bases from V and 7 bases from J; junction bases left unmatched: 9. CDR3 length equals 16 residues. The CDR3 coding sequence is TGTGCCACCAGCTCACGGCAGGGACTAGCGGGAGGTGAGCAGTACTTC. Residues: CATSSRQGLAGGEQYF.

The genes are TRBV20-1 and TRBJ2-7, with D unresolved. Germline V gene lookup returns CDR1 DFQATT and CDR2 SNEGSKA (reference sequence). V was trimmed by 0 bases and J by 9 bases, leaving 15 bases between them. The CDR3 consists of 13 residues. CDR3 protein: CSAREPDTGRQYF. In nucleotides, the CDR3 is TGCAGTGCTAGAGAGCCCGACACGGGTAGGCAGTACTTC.

J is TRBJ2-2 and V is TRBV11-2; TRBD2 matches at 10 bases. Germline CDR1 is SGHAT and CDR2 is FQNNGV. V lost 4 bases to trimming and J lost 1 base; unmatched junction nucleotides: 6. This CDR3 region has 17 residues. In nucleotides, the CDR3 is TGTGCCAGCAGCTCGCTAGCGGGGGCAGGGAACACCGGGGAGCTGTTTTTT. It codes for CASSSLAGAGNTGELFF.

The chain couples TRBV29-1 to TRBJ1-1; D not certain. The CDR3 is 12 amino acids. CDR1 is SQVTM, CDR2 ANQGSEA, per germline. V was trimmed by 4 bases and J by 0 bases, leaving 6 bases between them. The CDR3 sequence is CSVAKVNTEAFF. DNA of the CDR3: TGCAGCGTTGCAAAGGTGAACACTGAAGCTTTCTTT.

The rearrangement uses TRBV28 and TRBJ2-1; TRBD2 aligns across 11 bases. Looked up from germline, CDR1 is MDHEN and CDR2 is SYDVKM. The CDR3 is made up of 16 amino acids. Trimming took 5 bases from V and 3 from J; bases not matched to a gene: 6. The CDR3 spells CASSPGTSGHYNEQFF. The CDR3 DNA reads as TGTGCCAGCAGTCCGGGGACTAGCGGACACTACAATGAGCAGTTCTTC.

This chain connects TRBV29-1 to TRBJ2-3; 8 bases fit TRBD1. The V segment lost 7 bases and the J segment 0 bases; nucleotides outside the gene matches: 6. This CDR3 has 14 residues. Germline V lookup: CDR1 SQVTM, CDR2 ANQGSEA. The CDR3 nucleotides read TGCAGCGCTATGAGGACAGGGAGCACAGATACGCAGTATTTT. Translated, it gives CSAMRTGSTDTQYF.

This clonotype was seen only a few times. J is TRBJ2-1 and V is TRBV27; TRBD2 aligns across 8 bases. The CDR3 is 18 amino acids. The V and J ends lost 5 bases and 3 bases, in that order; junction bases with no gene match: 15. CDR1 is MNHEY and CDR2 is SMNVEV in the germline V gene (reference sequence). CDR3 coding DNA: TGTGCCAGCAGTCCACTCCGGGGAGCGGGAGAATTCTACAATGAGCAGTTCTTC. As protein: CASSPLRGAGEFYNEQFF.

J is TRBJ2-6 and V is TRBV11-3; unclear D gene. The V end lost 5 bases, the J end lost 2 bases, and 7 bases lay between the germline ends. Germline V CDR1 and CDR2: SGHNT, YENEEA. The CDR3 is made up of 14 amino acids. In nucleotides, the CDR3 is TGTGCCAGCAGCCAGTCCCCTGGGGCCAACGTCCTGACTTTC. It is translated as CASSQSPGANVLTF.

This rearrangement joins TRBV4-3 to TRBJ2-2, with 7 bases that match TRBD2. Germline V lookup: CDR1 LGHNA, CDR2 YSLEER. Unmatched junction bases numbered 6, after V lost 0 bases and J lost 2 bases. The CDR3 runs to 17 residues. For the CDR3, the DNA is TGCGCCAGCAGCCAAGATCTGGCTAGCGGTAACACCGGGGAGCTGTTTTTT. Its translation is CASSQDLASGNTGELFF.

The rearrangement links TRBV4-1 to TRBJ2-1; TRBD2 agrees at 11 bases. The CDR3 spans 17 residues. The ends lost 3 bases at V and 5 bases at J; junction bases unmatched: 9. The germline V gene encodes CDR1 MGHRA and CDR2 YSYEKL. CDR3 loop: CASSQAPGLAANNEQFF. The CDR3 DNA reads TGCGCCAGCAGCCAGGCTCCGGGACTAGCGGCTAACAATGAGCAGTTCTTC.

The V and J genes are TRBV12-3 or TRBV12-4 and TRBJ1-1, with a tentative D call TRBD1 (5 bases). The length of the CDR3 is 13 residues. V lost 7 bases and J lost 1, with 10 bases in between. The CDR3 DNA reads as TGTGCCAGCAATACGCAGGGGAACACTGAAGCTTTCTTT. This gives the protein CASNTQGNTEAFF.

The V and J genes are TRBV29-1 and TRBJ2-7; 7 bases align to TRBD1. The length of the CDR3 is 11 residues. J was trimmed by 6 bases and V by 5 bases; bases with no gene match: 4. Germline CDR1 SQVTM, CDR2 ANQGSEA. CDR3 protein: CSVKGAGEQYF. DNA for the CDR3: TGCAGCGTTAAGGGGGCGGGCGAGCAGTACTTC.

The chain carries TRBV24-1 and TRBJ2-3; 9 bases map to TRBD2. The junction had 9 bases not matched to a gene; V was cut back by 3 bases and J by 0 bases. The germline CDR1 and CDR2 sequences are KGHDR and SFDVKD. This CDR3 is 18 amino acids long. CDR3 sequence reads: CATSDQSPSGTSTDTQYF. CDR3 bases: TGTGCCACCAGTGATCAGTCCCCTAGCGGGACTAGCACAGATACGCAGTATTTT.

As to this clonotype: This may stem from a read error, because a much larger clone lies one nucleotide away. This chain links TRBV24-1 with TRBJ2-7; 8 nucleotides line up with TRBD1. The V gene end was trimmed by 7 bases and the J gene end by 2 bases; junction bases not matched to a gene: 3. The CDR3 spans 13 residues. Per germline, CDR1 KGHDR and CDR2 SFDVKD. In DNA form, the CDR3 reads TGTGCCACCAGCCGGACAGGGACCTACGAGCAGTACTTC. Translation: CATSRTGTYEQYF.

This clonotype was observed a few times. This sequence joins TRBV28 and TRBJ1-2; 7 bases fit TRBD1. From germline, CDR1 is MDHEN and CDR2 SYDVKM. The CDR3 has 15 amino acids. J gave up 4 bases and V 7 bases, and 12 bases lay outside the gene matches. As DNA, the CDR3 is TGTGCCAGCAACGAGCCCACGACAGGGTTCTATGGCTACACCTTC. Residues: CASNEPTTGFYGYTF.

In its sample, this clonotype was seen once. The J gene is TRBJ1-5, the V gene TRBV20-1, with D unresolved. The V gene lost 3 bases and the J gene lost 3 bases, with 9 bases spanning the gap. Looked up from germline, CDR1 is DFQATT and CDR2 is SNEGSKA (reference sequence). The CDR3 has 13 amino acids. This chain's CDR3 is CSARVLDNQPQHF. In DNA form, the CDR3 reads TGCAGTGCTAGGGTGCTGGACAATCAGCCCCAGCATTTT.

The rearrangement joins TRBV5-1 to TRBJ2-5; 7 positions agree with TRBD1. Germline V gene data show CDR1 as SGHRS and CDR2 as YFSETQ. With V trimmed by 3 bases and J by 0 bases, 8 bases remained unmatched. This CDR3 has 16 residues. The CDR3 nucleotides are TGCGCCAGCAGCTCGACAGGGCTTGTAAACCAAGAGACCCAGTACTTC. It translates to CASSSTGLVNQETQYF.

The gene calls are TRBV5-1 and TRBJ2-5, with D maybe TRBD1 (6 bases). With 0 bases removed from V and 3 bases from J, the gap between germline ends came to 12 bases. Germline CDR1 and CDR2: SGHRS and YFSETQ. The CDR3 is made up of 15 amino acids. The CDR3 spells CASSLVATGEETQYF. CDR3 coding DNA: TGCGCCAGCAGCTTGGTGGCGACAGGAGAAGAGACCCAGTACTTC. Drawing the rest from reference TRBV5-1 and TRBJ2-5, the complete variable domain is KAGVTQTPRYLIKTRGQQVTLSCSPISGHRSVSWYQQTPGQGLQFLFEYFSETQRNKGNFPGRFSGRQFSNSRSEMNVSTLELGDSALYLCASSLVATGEETQYFGPGTRLLVL.